The 17 T cell receptor beta chains listed next were all sequenced from one sample in a study of blood T cells in healthy people across ages. With a J-beta primer mix and a sample-barcoded 5' primer, a second PCR ran 7 to 11 cycles. From the 5' RACE reads, TCRdb called clonotypes with MiXCR, one entry per CDR3 protein. Of approximately 880,000 distinct CDR3 sequences in the sample, 40% to 60% were seen once. Source material: blood. Receptors were obtained from a man aged 25-40 years in good health.

This chain connects TRBV12-3 or TRBV12-4 to TRBJ1-2; D possibly corresponds to TRBD1 (6 bases). The CDR3 spans 14 residues. Trimming removed 2 bases at V and 4 bases at J, with 11 bases between. This chain's CDR3 is CASSLRGVGYGYTF. The CDR3 nucleotides read TGTGCCAGCAGTTTAAGGGGGGTTGGCTATGGCTACACCTTC.

Ten or more counts support this clonotype. The V call is TRBV7-2, the J call TRBJ2-3; TRBD1 matches at 9 bases. The CDR3 has 16 residues. With V trimmed by 5 bases and J by 6 bases, 12 bases remained unmatched. Germline CDR1 and CDR2: SGHTA and FQGNSA. Here the CDR3 reads CASSQQGASLMDTQYF. The CDR3 DNA sequence: TGTGCCAGCAGCCAACAGGGGGCGAGCCTGATGGATACGCAGTATTTT.

This clonotype occurred a few times. CDR3: CASSSAGGRVDTQYF. The CDR3 bases are TGTGCCAGCAGTTCAGCAGGGGGGAGAGTAGATACGCAGTATTTT. The rearrangement joins TRBV6-6 to TRBJ2-3; tentative D call: TRBD1 (7 bases). V shed 4 bases and J shed 5 bases, with 16 bases lying between them. This CDR3 contains 15 residues. Germline values: CDR1 MNHNY, CDR2 SVGAGI (reference sequence).

The rearrangement links TRBV20-1 to TRBJ1-4; 7 bases are a match to TRBD1. The V gene's germline CDR1 is DFQATT and CDR2 SNEGSKA (reference sequence). V lost 7 bases and J lost 2; bases outside the gene matches: 10. The CDR3 contains 15 residues. Here the CDR3 reads CSVAVQGGTNEKLFF. The DNA of the CDR3 is TGCAGTGTCGCGGTCCAGGGGGGCACTAATGAAAAACTGTTTTTT.

The table lists this clonotype with a few counts. The chain couples TRBV28 to TRBJ1-2; TRBD1 agrees at 10 bases. This CDR3 has 15 amino acids. With V trimmed by 5 bases and J by 10 bases, 13 bases remained unmatched. Germline CDR1 MDHEN, CDR2 SYDVKM. CDR3 protein: CASSTAGTGADDYTF. In DNA, the CDR3 is TGTGCCAGCAGTACTGCGGGGACAGGGGCCGATGACTACACCTTC.

This clonotype appeared a few times. V and J are TRBV4-1 and TRBJ1-5; a possible D gene is TRBD1 (5 bases). V lost 1 base and J lost 3, with 19 bases in between. CDR1 and CDR2 (germline): MGHRA, YSYEKL. The CDR3 extends over 18 amino acids. The CDR3 is CASSQGVIGRGPNQPQHF. DNA for the CDR3: TGCGCCAGCAGCCAAGGGGTCATCGGTAGGGGCCCCAATCAGCCCCAGCATTTT.

The rearrangement joins TRBV29-1 to TRBJ2-7; TRBD2 agrees at 9 bases. The CDR3 runs to 14 residues. The V and J ends lost 0 bases and 3 bases, in that order; junction bases with no gene match: 3. Germline assignment: CDR1 SQVTM and CDR2 ANQGSEA. The DNA for the CDR3 is TGCAGCGTTGAAGACCATAGCGGGGGCTACGAGCAGTACTTC. Protein sequence: CSVEDHSGGYEQYF.

This clonotype turned up a few times. V usage is TRBV20-1 and J usage is TRBJ2-1; the match to TRBD2 covers 9 bases. J was trimmed by 0 bases and V by 3 bases; bases with no gene match: 9. This CDR3 region has 17 residues. In germline, CDR1 is DFQATT, CDR2 SNEGSKA (reference sequence). The CDR3 protein is CSASIRGGGSSYNEQFF. The DNA for the CDR3 is TGCAGTGCTAGTATTCGCGGGGGGGGGAGCTCCTACAATGAGCAGTTCTTC.

This clonotype was counted a few times. V usage is TRBV5-1 and J usage is TRBJ2-3, with unresolved D. In germline, CDR1 is SGHRS, CDR2 YFSETQ. This CDR3 region has 15 residues. Trimming pared 0 bases from V and 3 bases from J, leaving 11 bases between. CDR3 in amino acids: CASSLGRLHTDTQYF. The CDR3 DNA is TGCGCCAGCAGCTTGGGCAGGTTGCATACAGATACGCAGTATTTT. The full variable domain, completed using reference TRBV5-1 and TRBJ2-3, is KAGVTQTPRYLIKTRGQQVTLSCSPISGHRSVSWYQQTPGQGLQFLFEYFSETQRNKGNFPGRFSGRQFSNSRSEMNVSTLELGDSALYLCASSLGRLHTDTQYFGPGTRLTVL.

The gene calls are TRBV7-9 and TRBJ2-5; D unresolved. Trimming took 3 bases from V and 4 from J, leaving 6 bases between them. Germline V gene sequence: CDR1 SEHNR, CDR2 FQNEAQ (reference sequence). The length of the CDR3 is 12 residues. The CDR3 DNA reads TGTGCCAGCAGCTTCTCCATAGAGACCCAGTACTTC. Protein product: CASSFSIETQYF.

This clonotype was seen only a few times. At one of its ends the junction is not consistent with the germline gene, which may arise from a read error. This chain uses TRBV6-2 or TRBV6-3 with TRBJ2-6, with 8 bases identical to TRBD1. Germline V CDR1 and CDR2: MNHEY, SVGEGT. The CDR3 is 14 amino acids. CDR3 bases: TGTGTCAGCTCGGACAGGGCTGGGGCCAACGTCCTGACTTTC. Translated, it gives CVSSDRAGANVLTF.

The table lists this clonotype with a few counts. V usage is TRBV20-1 and J usage is TRBJ1-6, with D possibly matching TRBD1 (6 bases). Trimming took off 2 bases at V and 6 bases at J, with 20 bases between the two ends. Looked up from germline, CDR1 is DFQATT and CDR2 is SNEGSKA (reference sequence). This CDR3 region has 17 residues. CDR3 residues: CSARSFEGGQVNSPLHF. CDR3 DNA: TGCAGTGCTAGATCTTTTGAGGGGGGGCAAGTTAATTCACCCCTCCACTTT.

This clonotype came up once. The chain employs TRBV2 and TRBJ1-1, with D unclear. Trimming took 6 bases from V and 1 from J, leaving 6 bases between them. The CDR3 spans 12 residues. Germline lookup yields CDR1 SNHLY and CDR2 FYNNEI. In DNA, the CDR3 is TGTGCCAGCAGAGAACAGAACACTGAAGCTTTCTTT. This translates into CASREQNTEAFF.

Note on this clonotype: At one boundary the junction diverges from the germline segment, which might be a read error. V usage is TRBV12-3 or TRBV12-4 and J usage is TRBJ1-6; TRBD1 agrees at 10 bases. CDR3 length: 15 amino acids. CDR3 sequence: CTSSRGQGGNSPLHF. The CDR3 DNA reads as TGTACCAGCAGCCGAGGACAGGGGGGTAATTCACCCCTCCACTTT.

The rearrangement links TRBV11-3 to TRBJ2-3; a possible D gene is TRBD2 (6 bases). This CDR3 comprises 15 residues. Germline CDR1 reads SGHNT; CDR2 reads YENEEA. Trimming cost V 2 bases and J 1 base, with 10 bases left between them. The CDR3 protein is CASSLHGGGTDTQYF. CDR3 nucleotide sequence: TGTGCCAGCAGCTTACACGGCGGGGGCACAGATACGCAGTATTTT.

This clonotype was recorded at least ten times. This chain links TRBV12-3 or TRBV12-4 with TRBJ2-1, with D possibly being TRBD2 (5 bases). The CDR3 consists of 15 residues. Trimming cost V 1 base and J 4 bases, with 11 bases left between them. CDR3 protein: CASSLGLLDYNEQFF. In DNA, the CDR3 is TGTGCCAGCAGTTTAGGCCTACTAGATTACAATGAGCAGTTCTTC.

This clonotype was observed once. The chain couples TRBV5-5 to TRBJ2-5; D not certain. The DNA end favors TRBJ2-7, so the J call may be wrong. The germline CDR1 and CDR2 sequences are SGHKS and YYEKEE (reference sequence). The CDR3 has 15 amino acids. CDR3 amino acids: CASSPRGVGGYEQYF. CDR3 nucleotides: TGTGCCAGCAGCCCCCGTGGAGTAGGTGGGTACGAGCAGTACTTC.